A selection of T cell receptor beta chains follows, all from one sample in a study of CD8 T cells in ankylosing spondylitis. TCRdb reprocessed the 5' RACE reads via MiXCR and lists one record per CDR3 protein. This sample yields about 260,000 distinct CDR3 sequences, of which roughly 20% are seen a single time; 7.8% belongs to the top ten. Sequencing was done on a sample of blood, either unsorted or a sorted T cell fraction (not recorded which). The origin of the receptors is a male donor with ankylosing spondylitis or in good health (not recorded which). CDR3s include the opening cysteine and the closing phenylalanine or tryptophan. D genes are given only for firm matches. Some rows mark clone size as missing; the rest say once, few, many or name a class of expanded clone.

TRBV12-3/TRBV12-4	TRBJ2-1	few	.	TGTGCCAGCACTAGGGGTGCGCACCCCCGGCAGTTCTTC	CASTRGAHPRQFF
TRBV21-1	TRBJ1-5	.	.	TGTGCCAGCAGCAATCCGGGACAGGGGATTAATCAGCCCCAGCATTTT	CASSNPGQGINQPQHF
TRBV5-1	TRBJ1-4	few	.	TGCGCCAGCAGTCTGGGACCAACTAATGAAAAACTGTTTTTT	CASSLGPTNEKLFF
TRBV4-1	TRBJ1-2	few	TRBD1	TGCGCCAGCAGCCAAGATCTGGTGGGGACAGGGTATGGCTACACCTTC	CASSQDLVGTGYGYTF
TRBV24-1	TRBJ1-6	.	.	TGTGCCACCAGTGACGGCAACCTAAATTCACCCCTCCACTTT	CATSDGNLNSPLHF
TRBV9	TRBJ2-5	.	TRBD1	TGTGCCAGCAGCGTAACAGGGGCACAAGAGACCCAGTACTTC	CASSVTGAQETQYF
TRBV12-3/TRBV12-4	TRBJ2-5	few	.	TGTGCCAGCACGCCACGCGAGGGGGTTGGGGAGACCCAGTACTTC	CASTPREGVGETQYF
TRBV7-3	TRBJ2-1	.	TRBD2	TGTGCCAGCGGACCTTTTCGGGGACTAGCGGGGGGCGGGGATGAGCAGTTCTTC	CASGPFRGLAGGGDEQFF
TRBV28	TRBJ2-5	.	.	TGTGCCAGCAGCCCGACCGGGACAAGGAAGACCCAGTACTTC	CASSPTGTRKTQYF
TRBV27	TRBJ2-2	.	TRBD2	TGTGCCAGCAGTTTCAGGACTAGCGGTACCGGAGAGCTGTTTTTT	CASSFRTSGTGELFF
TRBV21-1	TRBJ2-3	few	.	TGTGCCAGCAGCAAAGAGCCTAGCGGGGGGGCGGCGGATACGCAGTATTTT	CASSKEPSGGAADTQYF
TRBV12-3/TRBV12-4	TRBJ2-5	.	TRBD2	TGTGCCAGCAGCAAGCGGGGGGCGGCCGAGACCCAGTACTTC	CASSKRGAAETQYF
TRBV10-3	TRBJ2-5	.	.	TGTGCCATCAGTAGCTCGGGGATCCAAGAGACCCAGTACTTC	CAISSSGIQETQYF
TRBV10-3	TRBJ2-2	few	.	TGTGCCATCACTGGAAGGCTAAACACCGGGGAGCTGTTTTTT	CAITGRLNTGELFF
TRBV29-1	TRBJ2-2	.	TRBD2	TGCAGCGCCCGAGCGACTAGCGGGGCCCCGAACACCGGGGAGCTGTTTTTT	CSARATSGAPNTGELFF
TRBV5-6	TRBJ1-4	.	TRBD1	TGTGCCAGCAGCGGGAAACAGGGGAGGAATGAAAAACTGTTTTTT	CASSGKQGRNEKLFF
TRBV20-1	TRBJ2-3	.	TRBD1	TGCAGTGCTAGCCGCTATGACAGGGCCATCACAGATACGCAGTATTTT	CSASRYDRAITDTQYF
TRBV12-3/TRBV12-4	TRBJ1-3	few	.	TGTGCCAGCAGCCAAGCAGGGGCTGGAAACACCATATATTTT	CASSQAGAGNTIYF
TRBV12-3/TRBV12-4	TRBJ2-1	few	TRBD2	TGTGCCAGCAGTTCGCTAGCGGGAGGCCACAATGAGCAGTTCTTC	CASSSLAGGHNEQFF
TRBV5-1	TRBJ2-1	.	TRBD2	TGCGCCAGCAGGTTTAGCGGGGGGAGCTCCTACAATGAGCAGTTCTTC	CASRFSGGSSYNEQFF
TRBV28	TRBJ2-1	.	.	TGTGCCAGCAGTACCCGAGGGGGTCCCTTCTACAATGAGCAGTTCTTC	CASSTRGGPFYNEQFF
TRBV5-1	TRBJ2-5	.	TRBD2	TGCGCCAGCAGCTTGACTAGCGGGGGACAAGAGACCCAGTACTTC	CASSLTSGGQETQYF
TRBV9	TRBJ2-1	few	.	TGTGCCAGCAGCGTAGGAATAGGACTACACAATGAGCAGTTCTTC	CASSVGIGLHNEQFF
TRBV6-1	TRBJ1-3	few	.	TGTGCCAGCAGACCACTTGGGGGTAACGGAAACACCATATATTTT	CASRPLGGNGNTIYF
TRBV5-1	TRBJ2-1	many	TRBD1	TGCGCCAGCAGCCCCACGACAGGGCCAACGGATGAGCAGTTCTTC	CASSPTTGPTDEQFF